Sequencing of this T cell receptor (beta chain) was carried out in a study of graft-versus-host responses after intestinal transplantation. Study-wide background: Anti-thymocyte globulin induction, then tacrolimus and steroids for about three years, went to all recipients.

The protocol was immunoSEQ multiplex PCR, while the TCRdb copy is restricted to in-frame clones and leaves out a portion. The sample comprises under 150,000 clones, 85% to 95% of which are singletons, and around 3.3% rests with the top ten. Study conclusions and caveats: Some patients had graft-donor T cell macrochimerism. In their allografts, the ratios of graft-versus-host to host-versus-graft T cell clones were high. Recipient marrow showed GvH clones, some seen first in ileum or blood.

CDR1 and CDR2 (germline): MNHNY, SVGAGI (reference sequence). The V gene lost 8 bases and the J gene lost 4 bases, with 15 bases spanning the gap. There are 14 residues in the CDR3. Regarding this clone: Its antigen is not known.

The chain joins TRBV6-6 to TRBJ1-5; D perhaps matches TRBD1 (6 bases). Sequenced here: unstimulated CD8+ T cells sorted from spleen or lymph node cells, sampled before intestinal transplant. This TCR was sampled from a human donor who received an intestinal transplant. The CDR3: CASLSGDPNQPQHF. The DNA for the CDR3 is TGTGCCAGCCTATCAGGGGATCCTAATCAGCCCCAGCATTTT.